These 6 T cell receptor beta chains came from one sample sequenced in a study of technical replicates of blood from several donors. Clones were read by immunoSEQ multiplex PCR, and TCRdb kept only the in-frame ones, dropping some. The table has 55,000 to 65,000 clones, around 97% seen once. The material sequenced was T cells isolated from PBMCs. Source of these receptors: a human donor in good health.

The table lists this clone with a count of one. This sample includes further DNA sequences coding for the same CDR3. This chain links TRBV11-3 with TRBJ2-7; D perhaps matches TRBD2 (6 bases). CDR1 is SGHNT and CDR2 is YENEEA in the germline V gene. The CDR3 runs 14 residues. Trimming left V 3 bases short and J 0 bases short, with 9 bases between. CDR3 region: CASSLGGSSYEQYF. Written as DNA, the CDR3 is TGTGCCAGCAGCTTGGGGGGAAGCTCCTACGAGCAGTACTTC.

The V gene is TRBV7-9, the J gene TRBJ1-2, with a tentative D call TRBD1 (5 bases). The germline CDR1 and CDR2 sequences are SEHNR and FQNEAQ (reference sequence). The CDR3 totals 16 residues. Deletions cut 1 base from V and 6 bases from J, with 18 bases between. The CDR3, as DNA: TGTGCCAGCAGCTTAGGGGGGGGAGCAGTTCGCGATGGCTACACCTTC. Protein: CASSLGGGAVRDGYTF. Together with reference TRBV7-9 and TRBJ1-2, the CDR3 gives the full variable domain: DTGVSQNPRHKITKRGQNVTFRCDPISEHNRLYWYRQTLGQGPEFLTYFQNEAQLEKSRLLSDRFSAERPKGSFSTLEIQRTEQGDSAMYLCASSLGGGAVRDGYTFGSGTRLTVV.

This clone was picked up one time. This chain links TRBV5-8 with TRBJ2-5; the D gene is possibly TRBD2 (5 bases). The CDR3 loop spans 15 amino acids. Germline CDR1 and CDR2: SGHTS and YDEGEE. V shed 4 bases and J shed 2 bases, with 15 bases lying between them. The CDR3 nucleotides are TGTGCCAGCAGCCTACACCGGGGAGTGCAAGAGACCCAGTACTTC. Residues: CASSLHRGVQETQYF.

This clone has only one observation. DNA for the CDR3: TGCAGCGTTGAAGATGTAGGGAGCTCCTACGAGCAGTACTTC. It encodes CSVEDVGSSYEQYF. The rearrangement links TRBV29-1 to TRBJ2-7; possibly TRBD2 for D (5 bases). V gave up 0 bases and J gave up 0 bases, with 9 bases separating them. This CDR3 is built from 14 residues. Germline CDR1 is SQVTM and CDR2 is ANQGSEA.

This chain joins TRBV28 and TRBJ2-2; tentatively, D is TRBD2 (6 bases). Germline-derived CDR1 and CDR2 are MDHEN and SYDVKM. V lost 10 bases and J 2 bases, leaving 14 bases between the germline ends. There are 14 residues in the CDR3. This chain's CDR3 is CAIETGVNTGELFF. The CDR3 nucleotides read TGTGCCATCGAAACGGGGGTAAACACCGGGGAGCTGTTTTTT.

The chain's CDR3 is CASSSAVSTREKVTQYF. As DNA, the CDR3 is TGTGCCAGCAGTTCCGCGGTCTCCACGAGGGAAAAGGTGACCCAGTACTTC. The gene calls are TRBV28 and TRBJ2-5; D is possibly TRBD2 (5 bases). CDR3 length: 17 amino acids. The ends were cut back, 4 bases at V and 7 bases at J, with 25 bases in the middle. In germline, CDR1 is MDHEN, CDR2 SYDVKM.